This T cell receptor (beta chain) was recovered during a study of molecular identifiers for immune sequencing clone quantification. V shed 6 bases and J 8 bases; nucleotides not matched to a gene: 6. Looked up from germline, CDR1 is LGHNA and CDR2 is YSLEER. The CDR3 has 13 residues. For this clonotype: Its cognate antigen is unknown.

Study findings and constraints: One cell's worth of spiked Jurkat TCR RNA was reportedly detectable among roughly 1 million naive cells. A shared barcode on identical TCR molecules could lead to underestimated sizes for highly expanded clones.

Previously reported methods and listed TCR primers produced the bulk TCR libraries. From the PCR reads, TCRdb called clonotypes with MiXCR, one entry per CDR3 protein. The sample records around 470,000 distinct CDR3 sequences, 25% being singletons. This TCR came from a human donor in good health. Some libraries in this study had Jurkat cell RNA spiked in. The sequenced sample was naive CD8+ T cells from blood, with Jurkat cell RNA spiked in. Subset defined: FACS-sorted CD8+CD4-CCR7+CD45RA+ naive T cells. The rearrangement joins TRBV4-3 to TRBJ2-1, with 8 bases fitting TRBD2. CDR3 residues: CASSPAGDYEQFF. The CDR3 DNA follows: TGCGCCAGCAGTCCAGCGGGGGACTATGAGCAGTTCTTC.